These T cell receptor beta chains were read from a single sample in a study of T cell clones after liver transplantation. Generated by immunoSEQ multiplex PCR, the TCRdb table keeps only in-frame clones and is missing some. The top ten clones hold 0.79% of a sample with fewer than 85,000 clones, about four fifths of them seen once. This specimen consisted of CD4+ T cells from blood, obtained 12 months after liver transplant. The receptors here all came from a human patient who received a liver transplant. Certain T cells may be donor cells from the graft. Both conserved end residues are part of each CDR3. D genes are given only for firm matches. Only part of the rows carry a size: once, few, many, or a class if the clone is expanded.

clone_size	j_call	v_call	d_call	cdr3_aa	cdr3_nt
once	TRBJ1-1	TRBV18	TRBD1	CASSPETGGLRAFF	TGTGCCAGCTCACCAGAAACAGGGGGCCTTCGGGCTTTCTTT
.	TRBJ2-1	TRBV5-1	TRBD2	CASSVSFRTSGRYNEQFF	TGCGCCAGCAGCGTGAGCTTCAGGACTAGCGGGAGATACAATGAGCAGTTCTTC
.	TRBJ2-1	TRBV5-1	.	CASSLATSPNNEQFF	TGCGCCAGCAGCTTGGCAACTAGCCCGAACAATGAGCAGTTCTTC
.	TRBJ2-3	TRBV5-1	TRBD1	CASSGSGQPTDTQYF	TGCGCCAGCAGCGGCTCGGGACAGCCCACAGATACGCAGTATTTT
.	TRBJ2-3	TRBV2	.	CASSRGGSDTQYF	TGTGCCAGCAGCAGGGGGGGTTCGGATACGCAGTATTTT
.	TRBJ2-5	TRBV5-6	TRBD1	CASSSFFDRGRETQYF	TGTGCCAGCAGCTCCTTTTTCGACAGGGGGCGTGAGACCCAGTACTTC
.	TRBJ2-3	TRBV15	TRBD2	CATSRDGGGRVSDTQYF	TGTGCCACCAGCAGAGATGGGGGCGGGAGGGTTTCAGATACGCAGTATTTT
.	TRBJ2-2	TRBV7-2	TRBD1	CASILGGTGDVGELFF	TGTGCCAGCATCCTGGGAGGGACAGGGGATGTCGGGGAGCTGTTTTTT
.	TRBJ2-5	TRBV29-1	.	CSHTGLQETQYF	TGCAGTCATACTGGACTCCAAGAGACCCAGTACTTC
few	TRBJ1-1	TRBV29-1	.	CSVEVPPSTEAFF	TGCAGCGTTGAGGTCCCCCCGAGCACTGAAGCTTTCTTT
.	TRBJ1-3	TRBV18	.	CASSSTVSSGNTIYF	TGTGCCAGCTCATCGACAGTCAGCTCTGGAAACACCATATATTTT
.	TRBJ2-7	TRBV6-5	.	CASRKGTLESYEQYF	TGTGCCAGCAGAAAGGGGACGCTAGAATCCTACGAGCAGTACTTC
.	TRBJ2-3	TRBV30	TRBD1	CAWSGGGPGGTQYF	TGTGCCTGGAGTGGGGGCGGACCAGGGGGTACGCAGTATTTT
once	TRBJ2-7	TRBV6-6	.	CASSYDRPRGYEQYF	TGTGCCAGCAGTTACGACAGGCCACGCGGGTACGAGCAGTACTTC
once	TRBJ2-3	TRBV27	.	CASRSFLAAGARHTQYF	TGTGCCAGCAGATCTTTTTTAGCGGCGGGGGCCCGTCATACGCAGTATTTT
few	TRBJ2-3	TRBV5-1	TRBD2	CASSWPLAGGSTDTQYF	TGCGCCAGCAGCTGGCCCCTAGCGGGGGGTAGCACAGATACGCAGTATTTT
once	TRBJ2-3	TRBV28	TRBD1	CASRVTGGWDTQYF	TGTGCCAGCAGAGTAACAGGGGGTTGGGATACGCAGTATTTT
.	TRBJ2-1	TRBV28	TRBD2	CAIFGTSGRENNEQFF	TGTGCCATCTTCGGGACTAGCGGGAGAGAGAACAATGAGCAGTTCTTC
once	TRBJ1-4	TRBV5-1	.	CASSSLPPEKLFF	TGCGCCAGCAGCTCCCTTCCGCCTGAAAAACTGTTTTTT
once	TRBJ1-4	TRBV7-9	.	CASSQGGSPNEKLFF	TGTGCCAGCAGTCAAGGAGGCAGTCCTAATGAAAAACTGTTTTTT
.	TRBJ1-2	TRBV29-1	TRBD1	CSVGTGLDGYTF	TGCAGCGTTGGGACAGGGTTGGATGGCTACACCTTC
.	TRBJ2-5	TRBV29-1	.	CSVDGRANTGLQETQYF	TGCAGCGTTGATGGAAGGGCCAATACAGGGCTCCAAGAGACCCAGTACTTC
.	TRBJ2-2	TRBV2	.	CASRDDTTAGELFF	TGTGCCAGCAGAGACGATACGACGGCCGGGGAGCTGTTTTTT
.	TRBJ2-2	TRBV28	.	CASSFGGANTGELFF	TGTGCCAGCAGTTTTGGTGGCGCGAACACCGGGGAGCTGTTTTTT
.	TRBJ2-1	TRBV4-3	TRBD2	CASSPGASGRRGEQFF	TGCGCCAGCAGCCCCGGGGCTAGCGGGAGACGAGGTGAGCAGTTCTTC
.	TRBJ2-5	TRBV27	.	CASSLLGTGKTQYF	TGTGCCAGCAGTTTATTGGGTACCGGGAAGACCCAGTACTTC
.	TRBJ1-3	TRBV21-1	.	CASSRTIATHARNTIYF	TGTGCCAGCAGCCGTACAATAGCTACACACGCACGAAACACCATATATTTT
few	TRBJ1-5	TRBV6-6	TRBD1	CASRSDRAHQPQHF	TGTGCCAGCAGATCGGACAGGGCCCATCAGCCCCAGCATTTT
.	TRBJ2-5	TRBV9	TRBD2	CASSPSGMRKTQYF	TGTGCCAGCAGCCCCAGCGGGATGAGGAAGACCCAGTACTTC
.	TRBJ2-3	TRBV4-3	.	CASSQRRAGSTDTQYF	TGCGCCAGCAGCCAAAGGAGGGCGGGATCGACAGATACGCAGTATTTT
.	TRBJ2-7	TRBV7-2	TRBD1	CASSLALRGHEQYF	TGTGCCAGCAGCTTAGCTTTGAGGGGGCACGAGCAGTACTTC
.	TRBJ2-3	TRBV28	.	CASSLLGGEITDTQYF	TGTGCCAGCAGTTTATTGGGCGGGGAGATCACAGATACGCAGTATTTT
.	TRBJ2-1	TRBV10-1	TRBD2	CASSDRTSGRADEQFF	TGCGCCAGCAGTGATAGGACTAGCGGGAGGGCCGATGAGCAGTTCTTC
.	TRBJ1-2	TRBV9	.	CASSSGTAGAGYTF	TGTGCCAGCAGCTCCGGGACCGCGGGAGCAGGCTACACCTTC
medium-sized	TRBJ1-2	TRBV19	.	CASGARGNYGYTF	TGTGCCAGTGGAGCGCGAGGGAACTATGGCTACACCTTC
.	TRBJ1-1	TRBV18	.	CASSQTDVSTEAFF	TGTGCCAGCTCACAAACGGACGTTAGCACTGAAGCTTTCTTT
.	TRBJ2-1	TRBV5-6	.	CASSQSPGASYNEQFF	TGTGCCAGCAGTCAAAGTCCCGGGGCCAGCTACAATGAGCAGTTCTTC
.	TRBJ1-2	TRBV5-6	.	CASSLRRRGGYGYTF	TGTGCCAGCAGCTTGCGTCGCAGGGGTGGCTATGGCTACACCTTC
few	TRBJ1-5	TRBV2	.	CASSGPGFQPQHF	TGTGCCAGCAGTGGTCCAGGGTTTCAGCCCCAGCATTTT
.	TRBJ1-1	TRBV11-2	.	CASSSDRNTEAFF	TGTGCCAGCAGCAGCGACAGAAACACTGAAGCTTTCTTT
.	TRBJ2-1	TRBV9	TRBD2	CASSVSFTSASYNEQFF	TGTGCCAGCAGCGTAAGTTTTACTAGCGCATCCTACAATGAGCAGTTCTTC
.	TRBJ2-1	TRBV5-1	TRBD2	CASIERPVSPGLATLYNEQFF	TGCGCCAGCATCGAAAGACCCGTCTCACCGGGACTAGCGACCCTATACAATGAGCAGTTCTTC
.	TRBJ2-1	TRBV2	.	CASRPPEGSREQFF	TGTGCCAGCAGGCCCCCCGAGGGCTCAAGGGAGCAGTTCTTC
.	TRBJ2-5	TRBV10-1	.	CASSESITGTKETQYF	TGCGCCAGCAGTGAGTCGATTACAGGAACGAAGGAGACCCAGTACTTC
.	TRBJ2-7	TRBV18	TRBD2	CASSPDGLAGSYEQYF	TGTGCCAGCTCACCCGACGGACTAGCGGGCTCCTACGAGCAGTACTTC
.	TRBJ1-5	TRBV6-6	.	CASSSFGASQPQHF	TGTGCCAGCAGTTCTTTCGGGGCGAGTCAGCCCCAGCATTTT
.	TRBJ1-3	TRBV18	.	CASSPQWGNTIYF	TGTGCCAGCTCACCACAGTGGGGAAACACCATATATTTT
.	TRBJ1-2	TRBV2	.	CASSRQGDYGYTF	TGTGCCAGCAGTCGGCAGGGCGACTATGGCTACACCTTC
.	TRBJ2-2	TRBV5-6	TRBD1	CASSLVGTGYGELFF	TGTGCCAGCAGCTTGGTCGGGACAGGGTATGGGGAGCTGTTTTTT
.	TRBJ1-5	TRBV27	.	CASSSRGGNQPQHF	TGTGCCAGCAGCTCCCGAGGGGGTAATCAGCCCCAGCATTTT
.	TRBJ2-1	TRBV6-5	TRBD2	CASNKVAGDYEQFF	TGTGCCAGCAACAAGGTAGCGGGAGATTATGAGCAGTTCTTC
.	TRBJ1-1	TRBV28	.	CASSRQETEAFF	TGTGCCAGCAGCCGACAGGAAACTGAAGCTTTCTTT